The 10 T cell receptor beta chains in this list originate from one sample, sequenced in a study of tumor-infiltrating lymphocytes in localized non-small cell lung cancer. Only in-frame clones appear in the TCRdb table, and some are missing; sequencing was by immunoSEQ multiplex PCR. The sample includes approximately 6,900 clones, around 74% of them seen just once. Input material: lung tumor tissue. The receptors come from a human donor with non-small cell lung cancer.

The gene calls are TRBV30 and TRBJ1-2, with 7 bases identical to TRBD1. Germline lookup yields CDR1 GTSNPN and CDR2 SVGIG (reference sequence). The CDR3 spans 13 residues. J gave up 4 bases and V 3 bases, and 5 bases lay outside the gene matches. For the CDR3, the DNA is TGTGCCTGGAGCGACAGGGTCTTCTATGGCTACACCTTC. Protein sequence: CAWSDRVFYGYTF.

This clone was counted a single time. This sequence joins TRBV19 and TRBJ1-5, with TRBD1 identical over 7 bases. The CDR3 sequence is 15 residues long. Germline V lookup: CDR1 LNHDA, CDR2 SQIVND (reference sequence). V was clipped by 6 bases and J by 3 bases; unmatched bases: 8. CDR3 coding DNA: TGTGCCAGTAGGGCCGGGACAGCGAACAATCAGCCCCAGCATTTT. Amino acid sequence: CASRAGTANNQPQHF.

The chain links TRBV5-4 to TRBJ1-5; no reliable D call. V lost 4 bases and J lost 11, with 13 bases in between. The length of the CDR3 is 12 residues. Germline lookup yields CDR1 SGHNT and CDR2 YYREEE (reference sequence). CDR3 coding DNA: TGTGCCAGCAGCCAGGACGTGGGGTCCCAGCATTTT. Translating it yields CASSQDVGSQHF.

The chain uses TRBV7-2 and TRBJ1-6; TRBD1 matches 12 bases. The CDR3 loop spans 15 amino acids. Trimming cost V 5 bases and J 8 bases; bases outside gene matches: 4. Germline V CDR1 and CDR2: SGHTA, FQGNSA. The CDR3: CASSPGQGAYSPLHF. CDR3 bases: TGTGCCAGCAGCCCGGGACAGGGGGCGTATTCACCCCTCCACTTT.

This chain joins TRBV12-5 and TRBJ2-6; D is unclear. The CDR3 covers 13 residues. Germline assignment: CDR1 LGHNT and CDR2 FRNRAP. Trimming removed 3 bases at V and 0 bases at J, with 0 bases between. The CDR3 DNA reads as TGTGCTAGTGGTTTCTCTGGGGCCAACGTCCTGACTTTC. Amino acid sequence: CASGFSGANVLTF.

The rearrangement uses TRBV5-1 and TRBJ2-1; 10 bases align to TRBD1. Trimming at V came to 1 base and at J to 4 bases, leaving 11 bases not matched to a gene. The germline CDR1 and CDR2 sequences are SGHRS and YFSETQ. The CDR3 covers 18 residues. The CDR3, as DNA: TGCGCCAGCAGCTTGAACTCTCCGGGACAGGGGTCATACAATGAGCAGTTCTTC. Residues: CASSLNSPGQGSYNEQFF.

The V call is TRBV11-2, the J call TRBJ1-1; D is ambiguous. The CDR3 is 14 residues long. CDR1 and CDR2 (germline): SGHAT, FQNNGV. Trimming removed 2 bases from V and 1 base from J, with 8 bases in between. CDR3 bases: TGTGCCAGCAGCTTACACGGGCCGAACACTGAAGCTTTCTTT. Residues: CASSLHGPNTEAFF.

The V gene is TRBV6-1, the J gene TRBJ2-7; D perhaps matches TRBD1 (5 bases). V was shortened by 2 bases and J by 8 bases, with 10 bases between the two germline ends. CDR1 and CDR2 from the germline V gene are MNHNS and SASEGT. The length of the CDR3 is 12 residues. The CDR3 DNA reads TGTGCCAGCAGTGAAAGGGGATCTAAGCAGTACTTC. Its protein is CASSERGSKQYF.

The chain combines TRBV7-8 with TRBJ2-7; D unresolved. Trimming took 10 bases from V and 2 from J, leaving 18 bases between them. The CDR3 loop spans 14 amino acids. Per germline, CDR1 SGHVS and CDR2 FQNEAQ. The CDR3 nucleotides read TGTGCCACCCGTCAGGCCCGAACGCCCTACGAGCAGTACTTC. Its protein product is CATRQARTPYEQYF.

The CDR3 protein is CSVTHRTAEAFF. The CDR3, as DNA: TGCAGCGTTACCCACCGCACGGCTGAAGCTTTCTTT. The J gene is TRBJ1-1, the V gene TRBV29-1; D not certain. The CDR3 loop spans 12 amino acids. Germline V gene sequence: CDR1 SQVTM, CDR2 ANQGSEA. The V end lost 5 bases, the J end lost 6 bases, and 13 bases lay between the germline ends.